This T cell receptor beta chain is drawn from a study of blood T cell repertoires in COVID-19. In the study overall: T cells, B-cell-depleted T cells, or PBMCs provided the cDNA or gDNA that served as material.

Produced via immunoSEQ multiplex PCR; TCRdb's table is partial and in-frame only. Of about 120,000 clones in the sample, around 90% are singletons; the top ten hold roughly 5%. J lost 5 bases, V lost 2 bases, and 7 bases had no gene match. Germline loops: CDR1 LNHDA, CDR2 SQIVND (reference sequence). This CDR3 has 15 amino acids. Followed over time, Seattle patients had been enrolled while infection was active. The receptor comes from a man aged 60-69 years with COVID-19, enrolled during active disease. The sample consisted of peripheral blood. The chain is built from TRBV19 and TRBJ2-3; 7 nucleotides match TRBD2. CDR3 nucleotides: TGTGCCAGTAGTATAAGGAGCGGGAAGGGAGATACGCAGTATTTT. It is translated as CASSIRSGKGDTQYF.